This TCR beta chain was obtained from a study of OX40 agonist ivuxolimab in advanced cancers. CDR1 is SGHVS, CDR2 FNYEAQ, per germline. Trimming took off 5 bases at V and 4 bases at J, with 18 bases between the two ends. CDR3 length: 15 residues. The sampling schedule covered blood at baseline, cycle 4 day 1, and cycle 7 day 1. Findings of the study overall: The mean number of expanded clones was higher in CD8+ T cells than in CD4+. Certain nonresponders likewise exhibited a low normalized T-cell clonal expansion.

Turning to this clone: The antigen remains unidentified.

The assay was immunoSEQ multiplex PCR, and TCRdb's table has in-frame clones only and misses some. The sample records tens of thousands of clones, roughly 81% being singletons. The material was CD4+ or CD8+ T cells sorted from blood, obtained in a trial of the OX40 agonist ivuxolimab. The V call is TRBV7-6, the J call TRBJ2-7; possibly TRBD2 for D (5 bases). The sequence came from an adult with an advanced solid tumor such as melanoma, head and neck, liver or kidney cancer. CDR3 DNA sequence: TGTGCCAGCAGCCCGAACACTCTCGGGAATTACGAGCAGTACTTC. Translation: CASSPNTLGNYEQYF.